Listed below are T cell receptor beta chains from one sample, sequenced in a study of response to subunit inactivated influenza vaccine. TCRdb re-derived calls from the RT-PCR reads in MiXCR, one entry per CDR3 protein. Here the sample spans 550,000 to 600,000 distinct CDR3 sequences, about 10% being singletons. Sequences were derived from PBMCs from blood, sampled on the day of vaccination. All receptors derive from a man aged 50 to 60 who received an inactivated influenza vaccine. The CDR3 runs from the conserved cysteine through the conserved F or W. D genes are given only for firm matches. Not every row has a clone size; where given, it reads once, few, many or a size class.

TRBJ1-5,-,TRBV6-1,few,CASSDGINQPQHF,TGTGCCAGCAGTGACGGCATCAATCAGCCCCAGCATTTT
TRBJ1-2,TRBD1,TRBV19,-,CASSPRTGLPYGYTF,TGTGCCAGTAGTCCCCGGACAGGCCTACCCTATGGCTACACCTTC
TRBJ2-1,TRBD1,TRBV7-9,few,CASSQDRVGNEQFF,TGTGCCAGCAGCCAGGACAGGGTCGGCAATGAGCAGTTCTTC
TRBJ2-3,-,TRBV6-2/TRBV6-3,many,CAASSWVGYSTDTQYF,TGTGCCGCGTCTTCTTGGGTGGGATACAGCACAGATACGCAGTATTTT
TRBJ2-7,TRBD1,TRBV4-2,-,CASSLGTGQYEQYF,TGTGCCAGCAGTCTTGGGACAGGGCAGTACGAGCAGTACTTC
TRBJ2-7,TRBD2,TRBV10-3,few,CAIGEGTYEQYF,TGTGCCATCGGGGAGGGAACCTACGAGCAGTACTTC
TRBJ2-3,TRBD2,TRBV11-1,few,CASTERTSGRQSTDTQYF,TGTGCCAGCACCGAGAGGACTAGCGGGAGGCAAAGCACAGATACGCAGTATTTT
TRBJ2-3,-,TRBV7-9,few,CASSQGYLGHTQYF,TGTGCCAGCAGCCAGGGGTACTTGGGTCATACGCAGTATTTT
TRBJ2-1,TRBD2,TRBV28,few,CASSSSGGINEQFF,TGTGCCAGCAGTTCGAGCGGGGGGATAAATGAGCAGTTCTTC
TRBJ1-2,-,TRBV10-2,-,CASSEWSSMGYTF,TGCGCCAGCAGTGAGTGGTCCTCCATGGGCTACACCTTC
TRBJ2-7,-,TRBV5-4,few,CASSLEARPQYF,TGTGCCAGCAGCTTGGAAGCTCGCCCTCAGTACTTC
TRBJ2-1,-,TRBV24-1,-,CATSDFGGFEQFF,TGTGCCACCAGTGATTTTGGAGGTTTTGAGCAGTTCTTC
TRBJ2-2,-,TRBV6-2/TRBV6-3,-,CASSYAGQNIGELFF,TGTGCCAGCAGTTACGCGGGACAAAATATCGGGGAGCTGTTTTTT
TRBJ2-7,-,TRBV6-2/TRBV6-3,-,CASAVAGLSSYEQYF,TGTGCCAGTGCGGTGGCGGGGCTCAGCTCCTACGAGCAGTACTTC
TRBJ2-7,-,TRBV12-3/TRBV12-4,-,CAIRNIILYEQYF,TGTGCCATCAGGAACATCATTCTCTACGAGCAGTACTTC
TRBJ1-2,-,TRBV30,few,CAWSVGVGYTF,TGTGCCTGGAGTGTTGGGGTAGGCTACACCTTC